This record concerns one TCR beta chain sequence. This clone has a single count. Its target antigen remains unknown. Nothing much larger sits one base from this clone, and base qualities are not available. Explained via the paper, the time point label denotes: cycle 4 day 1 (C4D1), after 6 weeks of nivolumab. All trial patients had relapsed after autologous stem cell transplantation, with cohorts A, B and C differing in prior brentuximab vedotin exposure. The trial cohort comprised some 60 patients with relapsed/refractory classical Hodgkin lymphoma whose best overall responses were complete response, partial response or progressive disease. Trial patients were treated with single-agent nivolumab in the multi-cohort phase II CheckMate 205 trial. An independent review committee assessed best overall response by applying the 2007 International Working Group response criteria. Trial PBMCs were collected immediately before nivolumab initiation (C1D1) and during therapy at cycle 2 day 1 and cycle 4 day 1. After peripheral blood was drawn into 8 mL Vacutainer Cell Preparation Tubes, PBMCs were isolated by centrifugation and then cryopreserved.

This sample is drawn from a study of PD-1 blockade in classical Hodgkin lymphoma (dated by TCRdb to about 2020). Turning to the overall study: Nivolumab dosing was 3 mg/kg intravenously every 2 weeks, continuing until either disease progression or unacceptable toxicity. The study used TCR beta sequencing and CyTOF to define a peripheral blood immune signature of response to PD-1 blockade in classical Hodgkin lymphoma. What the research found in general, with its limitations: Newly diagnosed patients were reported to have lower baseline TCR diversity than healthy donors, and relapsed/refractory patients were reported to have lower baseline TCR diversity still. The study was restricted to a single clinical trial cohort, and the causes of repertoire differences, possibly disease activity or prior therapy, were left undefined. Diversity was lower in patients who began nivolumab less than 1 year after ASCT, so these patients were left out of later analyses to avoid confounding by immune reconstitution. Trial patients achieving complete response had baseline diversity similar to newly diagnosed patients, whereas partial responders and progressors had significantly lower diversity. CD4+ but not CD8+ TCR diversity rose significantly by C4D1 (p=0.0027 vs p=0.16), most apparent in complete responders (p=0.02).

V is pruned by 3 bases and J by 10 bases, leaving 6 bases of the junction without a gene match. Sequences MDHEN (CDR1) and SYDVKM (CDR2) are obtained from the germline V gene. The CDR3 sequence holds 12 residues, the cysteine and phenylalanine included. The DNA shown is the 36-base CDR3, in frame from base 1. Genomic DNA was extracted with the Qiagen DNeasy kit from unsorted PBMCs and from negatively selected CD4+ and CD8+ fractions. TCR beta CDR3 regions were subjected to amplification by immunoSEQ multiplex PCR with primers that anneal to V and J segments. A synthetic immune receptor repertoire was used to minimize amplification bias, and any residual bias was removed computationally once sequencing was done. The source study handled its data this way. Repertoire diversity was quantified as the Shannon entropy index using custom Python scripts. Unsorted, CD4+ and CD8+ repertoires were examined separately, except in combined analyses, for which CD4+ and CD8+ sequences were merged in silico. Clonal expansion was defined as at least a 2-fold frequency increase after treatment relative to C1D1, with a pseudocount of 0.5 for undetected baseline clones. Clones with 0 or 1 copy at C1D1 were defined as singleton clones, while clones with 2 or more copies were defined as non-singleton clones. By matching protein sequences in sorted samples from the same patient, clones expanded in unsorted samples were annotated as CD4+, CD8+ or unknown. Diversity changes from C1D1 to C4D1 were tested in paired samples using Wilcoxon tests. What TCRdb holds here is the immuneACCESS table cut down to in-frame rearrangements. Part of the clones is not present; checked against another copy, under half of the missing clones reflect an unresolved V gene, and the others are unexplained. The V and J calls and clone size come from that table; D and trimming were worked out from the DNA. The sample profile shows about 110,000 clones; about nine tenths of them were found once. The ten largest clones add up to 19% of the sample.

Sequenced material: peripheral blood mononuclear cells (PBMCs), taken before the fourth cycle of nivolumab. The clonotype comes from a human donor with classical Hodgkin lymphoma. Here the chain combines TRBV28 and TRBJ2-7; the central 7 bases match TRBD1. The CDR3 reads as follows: CASSFNRGQQYF. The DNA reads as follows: TGTGCCAGCAGTTTTAACAGGGGACAACAGTACTTC. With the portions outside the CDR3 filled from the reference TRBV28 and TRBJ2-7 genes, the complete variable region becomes DVKVTQSSRYLVKRTGEKVFLECVQDMDHENMFWYRQDPGLGLRLIYFSYDVKMKEKGDIPEGYSVSREKKERFSLILESASTNQTSMYLCASSFNRGQQYFGPGTRLTVT.